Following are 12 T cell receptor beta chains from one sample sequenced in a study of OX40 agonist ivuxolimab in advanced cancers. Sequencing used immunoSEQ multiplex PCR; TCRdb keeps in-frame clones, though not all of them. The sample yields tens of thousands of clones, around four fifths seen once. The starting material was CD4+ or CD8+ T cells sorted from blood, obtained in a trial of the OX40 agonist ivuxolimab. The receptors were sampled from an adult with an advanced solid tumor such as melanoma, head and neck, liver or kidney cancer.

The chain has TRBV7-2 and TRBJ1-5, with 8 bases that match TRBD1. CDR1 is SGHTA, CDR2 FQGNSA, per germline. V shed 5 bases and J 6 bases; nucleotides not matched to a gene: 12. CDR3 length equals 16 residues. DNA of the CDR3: TGTGCCAGCAGCGCGGACAGGGCGGGAGAGGGTCAGCCCCAGCATTTT. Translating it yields CASSADRAGEGQPQHF. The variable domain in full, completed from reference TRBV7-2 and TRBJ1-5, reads GAGVSQSPSNKVTEKGKDVELRCDPISGHTALYWYRQSLGQGLEFLIYFQGNSAPDKSGLPSDRFSAERTGGSVSTLTIQRTQQEDSAVYLCASSADRAGEGQPQHFGDGTRLSIL.

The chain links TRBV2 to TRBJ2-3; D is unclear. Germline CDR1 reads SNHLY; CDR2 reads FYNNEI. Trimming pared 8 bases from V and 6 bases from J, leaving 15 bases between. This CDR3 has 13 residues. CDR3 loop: CASHRQVMDTQYF. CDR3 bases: TGTGCCAGCCATCGGCAGGTAATGGATACGCAGTATTTT.

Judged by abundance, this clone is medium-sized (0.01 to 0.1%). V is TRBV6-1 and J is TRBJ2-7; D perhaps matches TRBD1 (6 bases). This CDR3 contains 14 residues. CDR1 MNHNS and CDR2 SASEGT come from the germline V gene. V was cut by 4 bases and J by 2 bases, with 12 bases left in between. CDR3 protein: CASSGNRAAYEQYV. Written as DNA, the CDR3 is TGTGCCAGCAGTGGTAACAGGGCCGCCTACGAGCAGTACGTC.

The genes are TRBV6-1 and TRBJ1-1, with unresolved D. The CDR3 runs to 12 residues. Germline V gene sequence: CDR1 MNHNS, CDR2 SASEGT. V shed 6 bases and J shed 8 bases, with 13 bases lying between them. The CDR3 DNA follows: TGTGCCAGCAGATTCCGGTACCAAGAAGCTTTCTTT. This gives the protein CASRFRYQEAFF.

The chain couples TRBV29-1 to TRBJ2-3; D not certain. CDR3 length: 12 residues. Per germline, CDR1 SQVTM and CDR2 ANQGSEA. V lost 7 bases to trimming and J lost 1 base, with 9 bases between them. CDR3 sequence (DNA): TGCAGCGGTGGTGAGGGCACAGATACGCAGTATTTT. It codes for CSGGEGTDTQYF.

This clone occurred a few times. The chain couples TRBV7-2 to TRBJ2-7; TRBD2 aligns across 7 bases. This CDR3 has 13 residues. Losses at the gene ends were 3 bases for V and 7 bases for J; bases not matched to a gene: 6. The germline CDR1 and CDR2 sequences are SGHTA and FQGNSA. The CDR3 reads CASSFGGSKEQYF. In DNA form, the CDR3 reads TGTGCCAGCAGCTTCGGCGGGAGTAAGGAGCAGTACTTC. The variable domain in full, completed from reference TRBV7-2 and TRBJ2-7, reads GAGVSQSPSNKVTEKGKDVELRCDPISGHTALYWYRQSLGQGLEFLIYFQGNSAPDKSGLPSDRFSAERTGGSVSTLTIQRTQQEDSAVYLCASSFGGSKEQYFGPGTRLTVT.

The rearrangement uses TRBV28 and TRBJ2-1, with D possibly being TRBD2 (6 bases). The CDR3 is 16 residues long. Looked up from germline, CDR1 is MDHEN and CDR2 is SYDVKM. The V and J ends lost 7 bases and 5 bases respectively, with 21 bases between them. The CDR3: CASTPAAGRKDNEQFF. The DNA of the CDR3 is TGTGCCAGCACCCCCGCCGCGGGGCGCAAGGACAATGAGCAGTTCTTC.

CDR3 bases: TGTGCCACCAGTGGAGGAGGGCAAGAGACCCAGTACTTC. Its protein product is CATSGGGQETQYF. V gene TRBV15 combines with J gene TRBJ2-5; D possibly corresponds to TRBD2 (6 bases). CDR1 and CDR2 (germline): LNHNV, YYDKDF (reference sequence). Trimming removed 6 bases at V and 2 bases at J, with 10 bases between. The CDR3 contains 13 residues.

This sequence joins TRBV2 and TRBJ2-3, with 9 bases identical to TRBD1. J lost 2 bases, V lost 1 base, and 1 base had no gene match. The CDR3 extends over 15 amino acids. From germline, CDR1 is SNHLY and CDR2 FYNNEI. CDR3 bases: TGTGCCAGCAGTGAAGACAGGGGGCCCACAGATACGCAGTATTTT. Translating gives CASSEDRGPTDTQYF.

CDR3 DNA sequence: TGTGCCATCAGTGAGAGACAGGGCCTAGTGTCCTATGGCTACACCTTC. It encodes CAISERQGLVSYGYTF. The rearrangement links TRBV10-3 to TRBJ1-2; TRBD1 aligns across 7 bases. Germline-derived CDR1 and CDR2 are ENHRY and SYGVKD. CDR3 length: 16 residues. Trimming took 2 bases from V and 4 from J; bases not matched to a gene: 10.

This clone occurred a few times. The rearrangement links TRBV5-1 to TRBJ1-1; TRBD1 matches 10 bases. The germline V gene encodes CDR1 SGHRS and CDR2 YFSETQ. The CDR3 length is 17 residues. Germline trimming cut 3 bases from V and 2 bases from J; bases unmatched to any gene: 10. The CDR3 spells CASSYNRQGAINTEAFF. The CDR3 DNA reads TGCGCCAGCAGCTACAACAGACAGGGGGCAATTAACACTGAAGCTTTCTTT.

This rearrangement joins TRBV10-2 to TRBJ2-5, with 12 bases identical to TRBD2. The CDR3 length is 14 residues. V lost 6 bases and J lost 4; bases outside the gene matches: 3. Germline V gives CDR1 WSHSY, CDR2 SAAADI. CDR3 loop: CASRTSGSSETQYF. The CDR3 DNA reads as TGCGCCAGCAGGACTAGCGGGAGTTCAGAGACCCAGTACTTC.